The following is a TCR beta chain sequence with its context. Its antigen is unknown. These data originate in a study of CD8 T cells in Susac syndrome. Study overall: Each patient with Susac syndrome, at the time of blood draw, was therapy-naive, on corticosteroids, or on intravenous immunoglobulin alone.

Regarding the study as a whole: By the study's own acknowledgment, its TCR sequencing and HLA analysis included relatively few individuals.

RNA in amounts of roughly 0.5 to 1 ug was reverse transcribed with random hexamers. An immunoSEQ multiplex PCR amplified TCR beta CDR3 over 54 Vbeta and 13 Jbeta. TCRdb analysed the immunoSEQ multiplex PCR reads with MiXCR anew, one entry per CDR3 protein. The profile covers tens of thousands of distinct CDR3 sequences, with 96% appearing a single time and approximately 0.41% taken by the ten largest. The CDR3 is 13 residues long. Trimming left V 5 bases short and J 0 bases short, with 7 bases between. Per germline, CDR1 MNHEY and CDR2 SVGAGI. This rearrangement joins TRBV6-5 to TRBJ2-5, with D perhaps assigned TRBD1 or TRBD2 (5 bases each). The specimen sequenced was CD8+ T cells from PBMCs. The sequence came from a human donor with Susac syndrome. CDR3 loop: CASSKGHQETQYF. For the CDR3, the DNA is TGTGCCAGCAGTAAGGGACACCAAGAGACCCAGTACTTC.